This T cell receptor beta chain was recorded in a study of cytomegalovirus exposure and HLA in healthy donors. General study findings and limits: One variant, a missense change in DCLRE1C, was linked in a later analysis to TCR beta V- and J-gene trimming.

This clone was detected a few times. The antigen is not known. This CDR3 has 15 residues. Germline CDR1 and CDR2: MNHNS and SASEGT. Trimming cost V 6 bases and J 6 bases; bases outside gene matches: 11. The PCR used 60 Vbeta and 13 Jbeta primers. The table came from immunoSEQ multiplex PCR; TCRdb's copy has only in-frame clones and leaves some out. Of roughly 100,000 clones detected, around three quarters appear once; the ten largest clones hold roughly 2%. Specimen: PBMCs. The chain has TRBV6-1 and TRBJ1-1, with 9 bases identical to TRBD1. The clonotype comes from a man between 40 and 49 years old in good health and CMV-seronegative. The CDR3 sequence is CASRTPSRDRAEAFF. CDR3 coding DNA: TGTGCCAGCAGGACCCCGTCCCGGGACAGGGCTGAAGCTTTCTTT.